Shown below are 5 T cell receptor beta chains from a single sample sequenced in a study of blood T cell repertoires in COVID-19 (dated by TCRdb to about 2020). Libraries were prepared through the immunoSEQ multiplex PCR assay. In its TCRdb copy, this immuneACCESS table keeps in-frame sequences only and misses some clones. Where compared with another copy, unresolved V genes explain less than half of these, and the others have no known cause. The sample profile shows about 140,000 clones; almost 85% of them were found once. About 3.2% of the sample rests with the top ten. Material: peripheral blood. The receptor source for this set is a man in his fifties or sixties with acute or convalescent COVID-19.

This clone was recorded once. The V gene is TRBV6-2 or TRBV6-3, the J gene TRBJ1-5, with D perhaps TRBD1 (5 bases). The V end was cut by 6 bases, the J end by 9 bases, with 18 bases between. The CDR3 is 14 residues long. Per the germline V gene, CDR1 is MNHEY and CDR2 is SVGEGT. CDR3 in amino acids: CASSSDGGLWPQHF. Here the CDR3 DNA reads TGTGCCAGCAGCTCTGACGGGGGACTGTGGCCCCAGCATTTT.

The J gene is TRBJ2-7, the V gene TRBV29-1, with 7 bases matching TRBD1. The CDR3 runs 16 residues. In germline, CDR1 is SQVTM, CDR2 ANQGSEA. Losses at the gene ends were 0 bases for V and 2 bases for J; bases not matched to a gene: 10. CDR3 sequence reads: CSVEDPTSDRAYEQYF. CDR3 nucleotides: TGCAGCGTTGAAGATCCGACATCCGACAGGGCCTACGAGCAGTACTTC.

This rearrangement joins TRBV9 to TRBJ1-2; 8 bases match TRBD1. CDR1 SGDLS and CDR2 YYNGEE come from the germline V gene. This CDR3 has 15 residues. The V gene end was trimmed by 0 bases and the J gene end by 4 bases; junction bases not matched to a gene: 5. This chain's CDR3 is CASSVAQGAVYGYTF. CDR3 coding DNA: TGTGCCAGCAGCGTAGCTCAGGGGGCTGTCTATGGCTACACCTTC. Variable domain in full (rest from reference TRBV9 and TRBJ1-2): DSGVTQTPKHLITATGQRVTLRCSPRSGDLSVYWYQQSLDQGLQFLIQYYNGEERAKGNILERFSAQQFPDLHSELNLSSLELGDSALYFCASSVAQGAVYGYTFGSGTRLTVV.

This clone was seen only once. This chain joins TRBV30 and TRBJ2-7, with 8 bases aligning to TRBD1. V was clipped by 4 bases and J by 2 bases; unmatched bases: 1. The CDR3 runs 12 residues. CDR1 is GTSNPN, CDR2 SVGIG, per germline (reference sequence). As DNA, the CDR3 is TGTGCCTGGAAGGACAGGGCCTACGAGCAGTACTTC. This gives the protein CAWKDRAYEQYF.

This clone came up once. J is TRBJ2-3 and V is TRBV9; 8 nucleotides match TRBD2. The CDR3 is made up of 16 amino acids. CDR1 and CDR2 from the germline V gene are SGDLS and YYNGEE. Losses at the gene ends were 3 bases for V and 1 base for J; bases not matched to a gene: 7. CDR3 coding DNA: TGTGCCAGCAGCGCCTCGGGACTAGAAGGCACAGATACGCAGTATTTT. Amino acid sequence: CASSASGLEGTDTQYF.